What follows are 16 T cell receptor beta chains derived from one specimen sequenced in a study of T cell repertoires in cytomegalovirus infection. TCRdb used MiXCR to reprocess the reads, holding one entry per CDR3 protein. The sample shows about 740,000 distinct CDR3 sequences, approximately 34% of them seen only once. The sequenced sample consisted of PBMCs. The receptors shown here come from a human donor in good health (CMV status not recorded). Some clones in this sample may be carry-over from other donors' samples.

A word on this clonotype: The CDR3 end shows no conserved phenylalanine or tryptophan, and so a read error is likely. The V and J genes are TRBV2 and TRBJ2-1; D is perhaps TRBD1 (7 bases). The CDR3 is 13 amino acids. From germline, CDR1 is SNHLY and CDR2 FYNNEI. Trimming took off 4 bases at V and 9 bases at J, with 13 bases between the two ends. This CDR3 reads CASSGQGGGEQFL. The CDR3 DNA is TGTGCCAGCAGTGGGCAGGGGGGTGGTGAGCAGTTCTTA.

A few counts support this clonotype. The V call is TRBV6-6, the J call TRBJ2-5, with D maybe TRBD1 (5 bases). V was pared by 7 bases and J by 6 bases, with 21 bases between. The CDR3 loop spans 15 amino acids. CDR1 and CDR2 from the germline V gene are MNHNY and SVGAGI (reference sequence). The CDR3 region has the DNA TGTGCCAGCAAATCCGACAGCGATTCCAGAAAGACCCAGTACTTC. Translation: CASKSDSDSRKTQYF.

V and J are TRBV7-9 and TRBJ2-1; D remains unclear. The length of the CDR3 is 15 residues. Deletions cut 3 bases from V and 4 bases from J, with 13 bases between. Germline-derived CDR1 and CDR2 are SEHNR and FQNEAQ (reference sequence). CDR3 residues: CASSFFRKEYNEQFF. The CDR3 coding sequence is TGTGCCAGCAGCTTCTTCCGGAAAGAATACAATGAGCAGTTCTTC.

Only a few counts were recorded for this clonotype. Likely a read error: the CDR3 ends without its conserved phenylalanine or tryptophan. V gene TRBV7-2 combines with J gene TRBJ2-1; TRBD1 aligns across 7 bases. Germline loops: CDR1 SGHTA, CDR2 FQGNSA. Trimming at V came to 5 bases and at J to 3 bases, leaving 7 bases not matched to a gene. The CDR3 consists of 15 residues. The CDR3 loop is CASSPTRDSYNEQFL. The CDR3 DNA reads TGTGCCAGCAGCCCCACCCGGGACAGCTACAATGAGCAGTTCTTA.

Details on this clonotype: One end of the junction fails to match germline, which may point to a read error. This rearrangement joins TRBV7-3 to TRBJ2-3, with TRBD2 identical over 7 bases. Germline CDR1 reads SGHTA; CDR2 reads FQGTGA. The CDR3 loop spans 14 amino acids. The DNA for the CDR3 is TGTGCCATCAGCCCCGGACTAGTTACAGATACGCAGTATTTT. It codes for CAISPGLVTDTQYF.

This clonotype has ten or more counts. The rearrangement links TRBV6-5 to TRBJ1-1; D may be TRBD1 (5 bases). Germline CDR1 is MNHEY and CDR2 is SVGAGI. The CDR3 totals 14 residues. V shed 2 bases and J shed 7 bases, with 14 bases lying between them. The CDR3 loop reads CASSYLQITGEAFF. The CDR3, as DNA: TGTGCCAGCAGTTACCTGCAGATAACAGGTGAAGCTTTCTTT.

This clonotype was observed a handful of times. The chain uses TRBV28 and TRBJ1-1, with a tentative D call TRBD1 (5 bases). CDR1 is MDHEN, CDR2 SYDVKM, per germline. The CDR3 is 14 residues long. Trimming left V 2 bases short and J 4 bases short, with 11 bases between. The CDR3 loop reads CASSLLEGTTEAFF. CDR3 coding DNA: TGTGCCAGCAGTTTACTAGAGGGGACCACTGAAGCTTTCTTT.

This clonotype has more than one count but fewer than ten. The chain carries TRBV28 and TRBJ1-6, with TRBD1 as a possible D gene (5 bases). CDR3 length equals 16 residues. V was cut by 3 bases and J by 7 bases, with 16 bases left in between. Germline V CDR1 and CDR2: MDHEN, SYDVKM. The CDR3 here is CASSLSPDRRNSPLHF. The CDR3, as DNA: TGTGCCAGCAGTTTGAGCCCCGACAGAAGGAATTCACCCCTCCACTTT.

This clonotype showed up just once. This sequence joins TRBV14 and TRBJ2-1; no definite D call. Trimming pared 1 base from V and 10 bases from J, leaving 11 bases between. The CDR3 extends over 13 amino acids. CDR1 and CDR2 from the germline V gene are SGHDN and FVKESK. The CDR3 DNA reads TGTGCCAGCAGCCAAGGATTCACGAGGGAGCAGTTCTTC. It codes for CASSQGFTREQFF. Looking up the rest from reference TRBV14 and TRBJ2-1 gives the full variable domain: EAGVTQFPSHSVIEKGQTVTLRCDPISGHDNLYWYRRVMGKEIKFLLHFVKESKQDESGMPNNRFLAERTGGTYSTLKVQPAELEDSGVYFCASSQGFTREQFFGPGTRLTVL.

In this sample, this clonotype turned up many times. V is TRBV25-1 and J is TRBJ1-4; 10 nucleotides line up with TRBD1. V shed 8 bases, J shed 3 bases, and the junction held 3 bases outside the gene matches. The germline CDR1 and CDR2 sequences are MGHDK and SYGVNS. The CDR3 spans 14 residues. This CDR3 reads CASVGTGANEKLFF. CDR3 DNA sequence: TGTGCCAGCGTCGGGACAGGGGCTAATGAAAAACTGTTTTTT.

This chain links TRBV6-1 with TRBJ2-7, with D hard to call. Germline V CDR1 and CDR2: MNHNS, SASEGT. The CDR3 loop spans 16 amino acids. V was shortened by 6 bases and J by 1 base, with 19 bases between the two germline ends. CDR3 loop: CASRFDPIQVSYEQYF. As DNA, the CDR3 is TGTGCCAGCAGATTCGACCCCATTCAGGTTTCCTACGAGCAGTACTTC.

V is TRBV3-1 and J is TRBJ2-5; D is perhaps TRBD2 (6 bases). The CDR3 sequence is 16 residues long. Germline lookup yields CDR1 LGHDT and CDR2 YNNKEL (reference sequence). V was pared by 0 bases and J by 3 bases, with 14 bases between. As DNA, the CDR3 is TGTGCCAGCAGCCAAGATCAGGAGGGCCTTAAAGAGACCCAGTACTTC. Translating gives CASSQDQEGLKETQYF.

This clonotype was observed a handful of times. This chain connects TRBV6-6 to TRBJ2-5; maybe TRBD1 (6 bases). Deletions cut 6 bases from V and 2 bases from J, with 16 bases between. The V gene's germline CDR1 is MNHNY and CDR2 SVGAGI (reference sequence). This CDR3 region has 15 residues. This CDR3 is CASRVTQGWQETQYF. The CDR3 DNA reads as TGTGCCAGCAGAGTTACACAGGGTTGGCAAGAGACCCAGTACTTC.

The chain links TRBV4-2 to TRBJ1-4, with D perhaps matching TRBD1 (6 bases). The germline CDR1 and CDR2 sequences are LGHNA and YNFKEQ. This CDR3 comprises 17 residues. V lost 4 bases and J lost 5, with 20 bases in between. The CDR3 bases are TGTGCCAGCAGCCCCGGGCCCGGCACGGACAGAAATGAAAAACTGTTTTTT. This encodes CASSPGPGTDRNEKLFF.

V is TRBV27 and J is TRBJ1-5; 7 bases agree with TRBD1. CDR3 length equals 14 residues. V gave up 5 bases and J gave up 2 bases; unmatched junction bases: 3. Germline loops: CDR1 MNHEY, CDR2 SMNVEV (reference sequence). CDR3: CASSTTGRNQPQHF. As DNA, the CDR3 is TGTGCCAGCAGTACGACAGGGCGCAATCAGCCCCAGCATTTT.

This clonotype appeared many times. This chain connects TRBV7-2 to TRBJ2-7; D is uncertain. The CDR3 covers 18 residues. Germline CDR1 SGHTA, CDR2 FQGNSA. Trimming stripped 1 base from V and 0 bases from J, with 19 bases between. The chain's CDR3 is CASSLVVSPRPSSYEQYF. The CDR3 region has the DNA TGTGCCAGCAGCTTAGTCGTGTCGCCTCGGCCGAGCTCCTACGAGCAGTACTTC.